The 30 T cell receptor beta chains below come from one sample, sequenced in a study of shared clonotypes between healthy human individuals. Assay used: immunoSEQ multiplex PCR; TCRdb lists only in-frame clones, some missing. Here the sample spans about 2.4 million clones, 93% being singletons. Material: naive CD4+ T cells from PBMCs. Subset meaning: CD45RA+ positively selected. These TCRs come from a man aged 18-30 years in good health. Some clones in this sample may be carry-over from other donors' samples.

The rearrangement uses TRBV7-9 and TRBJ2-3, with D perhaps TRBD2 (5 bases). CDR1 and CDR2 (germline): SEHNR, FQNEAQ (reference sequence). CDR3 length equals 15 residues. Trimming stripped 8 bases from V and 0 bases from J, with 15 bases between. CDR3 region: CASGRTGTSTDTQYF. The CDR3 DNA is TGTGCCAGCGGAAGGACTGGCACTAGCACAGATACGCAGTATTTT.

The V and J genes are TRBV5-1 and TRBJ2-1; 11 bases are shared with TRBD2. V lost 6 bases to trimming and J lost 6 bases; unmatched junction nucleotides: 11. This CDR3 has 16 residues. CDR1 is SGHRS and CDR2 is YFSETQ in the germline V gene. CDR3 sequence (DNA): TGCGCCAGCACCTATCTAGCGGGAGGACCGGGCAATGAGCAGTTCTTC. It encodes CASTYLAGGPGNEQFF.

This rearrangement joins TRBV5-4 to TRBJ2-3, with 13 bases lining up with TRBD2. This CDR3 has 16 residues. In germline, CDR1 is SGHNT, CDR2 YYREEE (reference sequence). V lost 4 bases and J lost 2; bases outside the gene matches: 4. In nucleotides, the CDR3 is TGTGCCAGCAGCCCCGGGACTAGCGGGACCACAGATACGCAGTATTTT. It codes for CASSPGTSGTTDTQYF.

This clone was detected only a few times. CDR3 amino acids: CASRLGQGDEAFF. In nucleotides, the CDR3 is TGTGCCAGCAGACTAGGACAGGGAGATGAAGCTTTCTTT. The chain combines TRBV7-9 with TRBJ1-1; TRBD1 agrees at 8 bases. The CDR3 is 13 residues long. Germline CDR1 is SEHNR and CDR2 is FQNEAQ (reference sequence). The V segment lost 6 bases and the J segment 7 bases; nucleotides outside the gene matches: 7. Drawing the rest from reference TRBV7-9 and TRBJ1-1, the complete variable domain is DTGVSQNPRHKITKRGQNVTFRCDPISEHNRLYWYRQTLGQGPEFLTYFQNEAQLEKSRLLSDRFSAERPKGSFSTLEIQRTEQGDSAMYLCASRLGQGDEAFFGQGTRLTVV.

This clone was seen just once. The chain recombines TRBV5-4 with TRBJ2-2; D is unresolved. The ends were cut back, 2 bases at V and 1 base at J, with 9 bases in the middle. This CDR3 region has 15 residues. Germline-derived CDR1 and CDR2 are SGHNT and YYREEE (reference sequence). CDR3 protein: CASSFMRKNTGELFF. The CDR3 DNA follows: TGTGCCAGCAGCTTCATGCGGAAGAACACCGGGGAGCTGTTTTTT. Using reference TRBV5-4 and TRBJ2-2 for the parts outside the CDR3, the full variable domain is ETGVTQSPTHLIKTRGQQVTLRCSSQSGHNTVSWYQQALGQGPQFIFQYYREEENGRGNFPPRFSGLQFPNYSSELNVNALELDDSALYLCASSFMRKNTGELFFGEGSRLTVL.

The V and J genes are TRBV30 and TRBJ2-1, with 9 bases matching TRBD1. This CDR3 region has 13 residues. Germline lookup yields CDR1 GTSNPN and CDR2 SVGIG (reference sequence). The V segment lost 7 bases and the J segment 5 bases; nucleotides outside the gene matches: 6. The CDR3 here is CASTGQGDNEQFF. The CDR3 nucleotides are TGTGCCTCAACGGGACAGGGAGACAATGAGCAGTTCTTC.

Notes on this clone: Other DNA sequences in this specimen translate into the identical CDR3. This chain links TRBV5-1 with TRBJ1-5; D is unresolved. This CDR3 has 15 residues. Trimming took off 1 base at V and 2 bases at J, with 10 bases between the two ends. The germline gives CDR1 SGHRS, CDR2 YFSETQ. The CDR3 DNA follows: TGCGCCAGCAGCTTGTCGGGCTGGGGCAATCAGCCCCAGCATTTT. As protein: CASSLSGWGNQPQHF.

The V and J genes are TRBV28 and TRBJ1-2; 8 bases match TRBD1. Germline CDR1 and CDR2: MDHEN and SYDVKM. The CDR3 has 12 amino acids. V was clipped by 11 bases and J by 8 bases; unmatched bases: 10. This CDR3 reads CAASTGAYGYTF. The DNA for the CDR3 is TGTGCCGCGTCGACAGGGGCGTACGGCTACACCTTC.

CDR3 region: CASTVGGLNTEAFF. CDR3 nucleotide sequence: TGTGCCAGCACCGTGGGGGGGCTGAACACTGAAGCTTTCTTT. The chain has TRBV28 and TRBJ1-1; a weak D match, TRBD1 (6 bases). V lost 7 bases, J lost 0 bases, and 12 bases lay in between. The CDR3 runs 14 residues. Germline CDR1 reads MDHEN; CDR2 reads SYDVKM.

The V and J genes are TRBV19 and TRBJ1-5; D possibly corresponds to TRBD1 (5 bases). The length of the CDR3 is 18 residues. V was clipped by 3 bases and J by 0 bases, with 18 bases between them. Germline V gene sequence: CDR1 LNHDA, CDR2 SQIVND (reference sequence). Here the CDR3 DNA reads TGTGCCAGTAGTATGGGGAGCCGACAGCTTAATAGCAATCAGCCCCAGCATTTT. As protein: CASSMGSRQLNSNQPQHF.

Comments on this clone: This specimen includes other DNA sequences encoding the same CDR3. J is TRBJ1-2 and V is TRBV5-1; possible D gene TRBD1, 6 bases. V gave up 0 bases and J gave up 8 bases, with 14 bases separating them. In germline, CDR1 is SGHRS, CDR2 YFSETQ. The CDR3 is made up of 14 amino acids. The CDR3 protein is CASSLVGTLGGYTF. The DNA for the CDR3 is TGCGCCAGCAGCTTGGTAGGGACACTAGGAGGCTACACCTTC.

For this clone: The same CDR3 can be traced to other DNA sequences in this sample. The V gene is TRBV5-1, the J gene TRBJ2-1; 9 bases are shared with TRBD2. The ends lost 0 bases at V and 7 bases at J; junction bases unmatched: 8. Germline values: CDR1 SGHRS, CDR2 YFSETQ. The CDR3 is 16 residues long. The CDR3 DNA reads TGCGCCAGCAGCTTGGGTGGCGTAGCGGGAGCAAATGAGCAGTTCTTC. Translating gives CASSLGGVAGANEQFF.

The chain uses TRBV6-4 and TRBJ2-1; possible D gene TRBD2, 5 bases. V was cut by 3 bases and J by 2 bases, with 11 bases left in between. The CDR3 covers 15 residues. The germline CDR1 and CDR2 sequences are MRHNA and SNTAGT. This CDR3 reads CASSEGAVAYNEQFF. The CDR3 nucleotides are TGTGCCAGCAGTGAGGGAGCGGTTGCCTACAATGAGCAGTTCTTC.

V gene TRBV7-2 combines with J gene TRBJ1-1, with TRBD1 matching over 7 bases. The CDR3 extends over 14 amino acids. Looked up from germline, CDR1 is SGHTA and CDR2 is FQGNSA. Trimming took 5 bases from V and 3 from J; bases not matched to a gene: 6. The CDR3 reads CASSTTGRDTEAFF. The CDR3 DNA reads TGTGCCAGCAGCACGACAGGGAGGGACACTGAAGCTTTCTTT.

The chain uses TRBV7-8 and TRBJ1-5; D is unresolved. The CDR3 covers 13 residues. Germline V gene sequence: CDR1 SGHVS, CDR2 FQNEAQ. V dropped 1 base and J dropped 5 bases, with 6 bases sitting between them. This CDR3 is CASSLESDQPQHF. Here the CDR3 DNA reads TGTGCCAGCAGCTTAGAGTCAGATCAGCCCCAGCATTTT.

The CDR3 sequence is CASSDLGGITEAFF. The CDR3 region has the DNA TGTGCCAGCAGCGATCTGGGAGGGATCACTGAAGCTTTCTTT. The V call is TRBV7-9, the J call TRBJ1-1; no reliable D call. Germline V CDR1 and CDR2: SEHNR, FQNEAQ (reference sequence). The CDR3 contains 14 residues. V was pared by 5 bases and J by 4 bases, with 14 bases between.

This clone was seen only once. The CDR3 DNA sequence: TGCGCCAGCAGCTTTCCGGGACGGAGCACAGATACGCAGTATTTT. Protein sequence: CASSFPGRSTDTQYF. The V gene is TRBV5-1, the J gene TRBJ2-3, with D perhaps TRBD1 or TRBD2 (5 bases each). The CDR3 is made up of 15 amino acids. V lost 2 bases and J 0 bases, leaving 10 bases between the germline ends. Germline assignment: CDR1 SGHRS and CDR2 YFSETQ.

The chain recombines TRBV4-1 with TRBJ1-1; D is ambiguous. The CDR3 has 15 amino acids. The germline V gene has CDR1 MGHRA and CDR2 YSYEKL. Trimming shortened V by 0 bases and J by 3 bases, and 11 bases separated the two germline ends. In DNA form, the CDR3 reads TGCGCCAGCAGCCAAGATCGAGGCGGGGACACTGAAGCTTTCTTT. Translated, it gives CASSQDRGGDTEAFF.

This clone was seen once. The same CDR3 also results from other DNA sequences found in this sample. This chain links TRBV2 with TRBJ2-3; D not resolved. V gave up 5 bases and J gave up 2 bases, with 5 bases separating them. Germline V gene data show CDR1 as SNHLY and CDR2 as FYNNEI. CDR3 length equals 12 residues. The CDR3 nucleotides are TGTGCCAGCAGTTTGGCCACAGATACGCAGTATTTT. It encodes CASSLATDTQYF.

CDR3: CASSSPTWGTGELFF. The DNA of the CDR3 is TGCGCCAGCAGCTCCCCCACATGGGGGACCGGGGAGCTGTTTTTT. The V and J genes are TRBV5-1 and TRBJ2-2, with D perhaps assigned TRBD1 or TRBD2 (5 bases each). The CDR3 covers 15 residues. Germline CDR1 and CDR2: SGHRS and YFSETQ. Trimming removed 3 bases from V and 5 bases from J, with 14 bases in between.

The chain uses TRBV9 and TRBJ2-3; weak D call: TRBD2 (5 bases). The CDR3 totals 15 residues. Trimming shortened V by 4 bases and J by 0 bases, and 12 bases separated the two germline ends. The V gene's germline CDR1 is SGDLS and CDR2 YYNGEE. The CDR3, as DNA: TGTGCCAGCAGCCCCTTAGCGTATAGCACAGATACGCAGTATTTT. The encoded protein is CASSPLAYSTDTQYF. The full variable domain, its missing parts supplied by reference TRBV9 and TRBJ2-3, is DSGVTQTPKHLITATGQRVTLRCSPRSGDLSVYWYQQSLDQGLQFLIQYYNGEERAKGNILERFSAQQFPDLHSELNLSSLELGDSALYFCASSPLAYSTDTQYFGPGTRLTVL.

CDR3 region: CASSFQGGTDTQYF. DNA for the CDR3: TGTGCCAGCAGTTTCCAGGGGGGCACAGATACGCAGTATTTT. The chain is built from TRBV7-9 and TRBJ2-3; 7 bases are shared with TRBD1. V shed 6 bases, J shed 1 base, and the junction held 4 bases outside the gene matches. Germline V gene lookup returns CDR1 SEHNR and CDR2 FQNEAQ (reference sequence). The CDR3 loop spans 14 amino acids.

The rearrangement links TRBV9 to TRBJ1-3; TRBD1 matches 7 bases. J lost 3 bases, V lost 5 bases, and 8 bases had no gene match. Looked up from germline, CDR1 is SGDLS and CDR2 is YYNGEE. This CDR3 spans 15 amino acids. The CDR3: CASSPQTGIGNTIYF. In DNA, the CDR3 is TGTGCCAGCAGTCCCCAGACAGGGATTGGAAACACCATATATTTT.

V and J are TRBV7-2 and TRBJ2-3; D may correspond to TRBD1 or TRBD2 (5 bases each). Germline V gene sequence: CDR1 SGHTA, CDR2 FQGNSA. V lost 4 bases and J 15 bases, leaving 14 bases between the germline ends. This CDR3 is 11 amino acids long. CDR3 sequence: CASSSGTMGYF. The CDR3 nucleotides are TGTGCCAGCAGCTCAGGGACCATGGGCTATTTT.

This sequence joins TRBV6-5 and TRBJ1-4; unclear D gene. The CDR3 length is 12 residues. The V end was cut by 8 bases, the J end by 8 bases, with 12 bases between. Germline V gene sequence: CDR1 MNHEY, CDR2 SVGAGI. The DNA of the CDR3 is TGTGCCAGCGGGCCAACTGGGGAAAAACTGTTTTTT. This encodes CASGPTGEKLFF.

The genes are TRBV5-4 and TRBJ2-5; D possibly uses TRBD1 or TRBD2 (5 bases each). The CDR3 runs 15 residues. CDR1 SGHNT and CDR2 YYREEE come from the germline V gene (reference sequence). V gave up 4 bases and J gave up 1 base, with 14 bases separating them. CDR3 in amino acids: CASSPPGRTQETQYF. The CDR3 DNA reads TGTGCCAGCAGCCCGCCGGGGCGGACCCAAGAGACCCAGTACTTC. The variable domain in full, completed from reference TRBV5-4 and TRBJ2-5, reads ETGVTQSPTHLIKTRGQQVTLRCSSQSGHNTVSWYQQALGQGPQFIFQYYREEENGRGNFPPRFSGLQFPNYSSELNVNALELDDSALYLCASSPPGRTQETQYFGPGTRLLVL.

CDR3 sequence reads: CAHERAGELFF. CDR3 sequence (DNA): TGTGCCCACGAAAGGGCCGGGGAGCTGTTTTTT. The chain joins TRBV30 to TRBJ2-2, with D uncertain. The CDR3 is made up of 11 amino acids. Germline V gene lookup returns CDR1 GTSNPN and CDR2 SVGIG (reference sequence). The V end lost 8 bases, the J end lost 6 bases, and 10 bases lay between the germline ends.

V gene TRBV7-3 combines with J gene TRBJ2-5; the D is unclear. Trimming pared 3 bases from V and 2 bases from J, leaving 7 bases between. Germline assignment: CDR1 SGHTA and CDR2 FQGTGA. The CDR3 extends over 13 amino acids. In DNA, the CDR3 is TGTGCCAGCAGCTTGGTCCATCAAGAGACCCAGTACTTC. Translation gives CASSLVHQETQYF.

DNA for the CDR3: TGTGCCAGCAGTGCAACCCGGGGACCTAATCAGCCCCAGCATTTT. Translated: CASSATRGPNQPQHF. This chain joins TRBV2 and TRBJ1-5, with TRBD1 as a possible D gene (5 bases). The CDR3 spans 15 residues. Germline V gene lookup returns CDR1 SNHLY and CDR2 FYNNEI. The V and J ends lost 4 bases and 4 bases respectively, with 14 bases between them.

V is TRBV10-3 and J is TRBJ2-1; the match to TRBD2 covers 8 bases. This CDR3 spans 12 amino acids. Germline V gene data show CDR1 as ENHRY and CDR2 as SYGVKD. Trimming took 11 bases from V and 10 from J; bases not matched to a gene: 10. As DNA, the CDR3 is TGTGCCGCGGCCGTAGCGGGATACGAGCAGTTCTTC. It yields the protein CAAAVAGYEQFF.